This is a list of T cell receptor beta chains from one sample in a study of cytotoxic CD8 clonotypes in ibrutinib-treated CLL. The data were produced by immunoSEQ multiplex PCR, yet TCRdb's version contains in-frame clones alone and is incomplete. The sample shows 90,000 to 95,000 clones, 60% to 80% of them seen only once. The sequences come from PBMCs, collected after 24 months of ibrutinib treatment. The receptors stem from a human donor with chronic lymphocytic leukemia. CDR3s include the opening cysteine and the closing phenylalanine or tryptophan. Fields, in order: CDR3 protein, CDR3 DNA, D gene, V gene, J gene, clone size. The D gene is left open where the match is weak. Size tells how often a clone was seen (once, few, many) or the class of an expanded clone, and some rows leave it out.

CDR3: CASSELQGAGANYGYTF
DNA: TGTGCCAGCAGTGAACTGCAGGGGGCTGGGGCAAACTATGGCTACACCTTC
D: TRBD1
V: TRBV2
J: TRBJ1-2
size: NA

CDR3: CASSATGFGYEQYF
DNA: TGTGCCAGCAGTGCCACAGGGTTCGGGTACGAGCAGTACTTC
D: NA
V: TRBV27
J: TRBJ2-7
size: NA

CDR3: CASSFSPSGSETQYF
DNA: TGTGCCAGCAGTTTTTCGCCTAGCGGGAGTGAGACCCAGTACTTC
D: TRBD2
V: TRBV28
J: TRBJ2-5
size: NA

CDR3: CASSQVGLAALGEQFF
DNA: TGCGCCAGCAGCCAAGTCGGGCTAGCCGCTCTAGGTGAGCAGTTCTTC
D: NA
V: TRBV4-1
J: TRBJ2-1
size: once

CDR3: CALNRQFTSGNTIYF
DNA: TGTGCCTTAAACCGACAGTTCACTTCTGGAAACACCATATATTTT
D: NA
V: TRBV30
J: TRBJ1-3
size: NA

CDR3: CASSSYPRTGEDTEAFF
DNA: TGTGCCAGCAGTTCCTACCCTCGGACGGGGGAGGACACTGAAGCTTTCTTT
D: NA
V: TRBV28
J: TRBJ1-1
size: NA

CDR3: CASTVTRAYQETQYF
DNA: TGTGCCAGCACCGTAACTAGGGCCTACCAAGAGACCCAGTACTTC
D: NA
V: TRBV2
J: TRBJ2-5
size: NA

CDR3: CASSLTVSYNEQFF
DNA: TGTGCCAGCAGCTTAACCGTGTCCTACAATGAGCAGTTCTTC
D: NA
V: TRBV7-9
J: TRBJ2-1
size: few

CDR3: CASSEKGQDEKLFF
DNA: TGCGCCAGCAGCGAGAAGGGGCAGGATGAAAAACTGTTTTTT
D: NA
V: TRBV5-1
J: TRBJ1-4
size: NA

CDR3: CATSSDRIRGQPQHF
DNA: TGTGCCACCAGCAGTGACAGGATACGTGGTCAGCCCCAGCATTTT
D: NA
V: TRBV15
J: TRBJ1-5
size: NA

CDR3: CASSAGSGETQYF
DNA: TGTGCCAGCTCAGCGGGGAGCGGGGAGACCCAGTACTTC
D: TRBD2
V: TRBV2
J: TRBJ2-5
size: NA

CDR3: CASKPPYLCPLAEEYNEQFF
DNA: NA
D: NA
V: TRBV21-1
J: TRBJ2-1
size: NA

CDR3: CASSFGLAGGTDTQYF
DNA: TGTGCCAGCAGCTTCGGCCTAGCGGGGGGCACAGATACGCAGTATTTT
D: TRBD2
V: TRBV7-3
J: TRBJ2-3
size: NA

CDR3: CASSIGNRYSNQPQHF
DNA: TGTGCCAGTAGTATAGGAAACAGATATAGCAATCAGCCCCAGCATTTT
D: NA
V: TRBV19
J: TRBJ1-5
size: NA

CDR3: CATKDRATYNEQFF
DNA: TGTGCCACCAAAGACAGGGCCACCTACAATGAGCAGTTCTTC
D: TRBD1
V: TRBV19
J: TRBJ2-1
size: NA

CDR3: CASRDKFYEQYF
DNA: TGTGCCAGCCGGGACAAATTCTACGAGCAGTACTTC
D: NA
V: TRBV25-1
J: TRBJ2-7
size: NA

CDR3: CASSEGASGGTGEFF
DNA: TGTGCCAGCAGTGAAGGCGCTAGCGGGGGGACCGGCGAGTTCTTC
D: TRBD2
V: TRBV5-6
J: TRBJ2-1
size: NA

CDR3: CASRGFGQGKNTGELFF
DNA: TGTGCCAGCAGGGGCTTTGGGCAGGGGAAGAACACCGGGGAGCTGTTTTTT
D: NA
V: TRBV25-1
J: TRBJ2-2
size: NA

CDR3: CASSGGQGNYEQYF
DNA: TGTGCCAGCAGTGGGGGACAGGGAAACTACGAGCAGTACTTC
D: TRBD1
V: TRBV6-5
J: TRBJ2-7
size: few

CDR3: CASSEGWDSEPSSYEQYF
DNA: TGTGCCAGCAGTGAAGGATGGGACAGCGAACCGAGCTCCTACGAGCAGTACTTC
D: TRBD1
V: TRBV25-1
J: TRBJ2-7
size: once

CDR3: CASSGELNAEAFF
DNA: TGTGCCAGCAGCGGGGAACTAAACGCTGAAGCTTTCTTT
D: NA
V: TRBV7-9
J: TRBJ1-1
size: NA

CDR3: CASKPQDRGPYEQYF
DNA: TGTGCCAGCAAGCCCCAGGACAGGGGGCCCTACGAGCAGTACTTC
D: TRBD1
V: TRBV27
J: TRBJ2-7
size: NA

CDR3: CASSLGGQINSYEQYF
DNA: TGCGCCAGCAGCTTGGGGGGACAGATAAACTCCTACGAGCAGTACTTC
D: TRBD1
V: TRBV5-1
J: TRBJ2-7
size: NA

CDR3: CASSLLAGSTDTQYF
DNA: TGCGCCAGCAGCTTGCTAGCGGGAAGCACAGATACGCAGTATTTT
D: TRBD2
V: TRBV5-1
J: TRBJ2-3
size: NA

CDR3: CASSSPGREKLFF
DNA: TGTGCCAGCAGCTCCCCCGGGAGAGAAAAACTGTTTTTT
D: NA
V: TRBV5-3
J: TRBJ1-4
size: once

CDR3: CASSQYGGSSTSSTDTQYF
DNA: TGTGCCAGCAGCCAATATGGGGGGTCCTCAACATCTAGCACAGATACGCAGTATTTT
D: NA
V: TRBV4-2
J: TRBJ2-3
size: NA

CDR3: CASSSSGRGQETQYF
DNA: TGCGCCAGCAGCTCTAGCGGGAGAGGGCAAGAGACCCAGTACTTC
D: TRBD2
V: TRBV5-1
J: TRBJ2-5
size: NA

CDR3: CASSLQGSGNTIYF
DNA: TGTGCCAGCAGTTTACAGGGCTCTGGAAACACCATATATTTT
D: NA
V: TRBV28
J: TRBJ1-3
size: NA

CDR3: CASSQDRVRGAGNTIYF
DNA: TGCGCCAGCAGCCAAGATCGTGTCAGGGGGGCTGGAAACACCATATATTTT
D: TRBD1
V: TRBV4-1
J: TRBJ1-3
size: NA